One and the same sample provided the 19 T cell receptor beta chains below, sequenced in a study of T-cell memory formation after mild COVID-19. TCRdb passed the 5' RACE reads through MiXCR, listing each CDR3 protein once. The sample consists of 350,000 or so distinct CDR3 sequences, 20% to 25% of them appearing once. Material for sequencing was PBMCs or a T cell subset sorted from them (not recorded which). Every receptor here comes from a man between 18 and 29 years old who had mild COVID-19 (a few samples of this study predate the infection). Cell type and time point are not known.

This clonotype was counted only a few times. The J gene is TRBJ2-7, the V gene TRBV7-9; no definite D call. The germline V gene has CDR1 SEHNR and CDR2 FQNEAQ (reference sequence). The ends were cut back, 1 base at V and 3 bases at J, with 4 bases in the middle. This CDR3 is built from 12 residues. The CDR3 region is CASSLDFYEQYF. The DNA for the CDR3 is TGTGCCAGCAGCTTAGATTTCTACGAGCAGTACTTC.

This chain's CDR3 is CASSWGGGGNQPQHF. DNA for the CDR3: TGTGCCAGCAGCTGGGGGGGAGGGGGCAATCAGCCCCAGCATTTT. The chain joins TRBV5-5 to TRBJ1-5, with D possibly matching TRBD1 (5 bases). This CDR3 comprises 15 residues. CDR1 SGHKS and CDR2 YYEKEE come from the germline V gene (reference sequence). V lost 3 bases and J lost 2, with 12 bases in between.

Concerning this clonotype: A read error may be the cause here, since a much bigger clone is one base away. V and J are TRBV7-8 and TRBJ2-7; D gene unclear. V gave up 0 bases and J gave up 2 bases, with 11 bases separating them. CDR3 length equals 15 residues. In germline, CDR1 is SGHVS, CDR2 FQNEAQ. CDR3 coding DNA: TGTGCCAGCAGCTTAGCGATGGCAGGCGCCTACGAGCAGTACTTC. Translation: CASSLAMAGAYEQYF.

The chain joins TRBV28 to TRBJ1-2, with TRBD1 as a possible D gene (6 bases). The ends were cut back, 4 bases at V and 0 bases at J, with 18 bases in the middle. Germline assignment: CDR1 MDHEN and CDR2 SYDVKM. This CDR3 spans 17 amino acids. The CDR3: CASSYPGVSLANYGYTF. In DNA, the CDR3 is TGTGCCAGCAGTTATCCAGGGGTCTCCTTAGCTAACTATGGCTACACCTTC.

The chain joins TRBV20-1 to TRBJ1-2; perhaps TRBD1 as D (5 bases). CDR3 length equals 12 residues. Between the trimmed V and J ends, which lost 7 bases and 5 bases, there was a span of 14 bases. Germline V gene sequence: CDR1 DFQATT, CDR2 SNEGSKA (reference sequence). The CDR3 DNA is TGCAGTGAACTCGACAGAGCTTATGGCTACACCTTC. It codes for CSELDRAYGYTF.

This clonotype was detected a few times. The chain combines TRBV4-3 with TRBJ1-3, with D possibly matching TRBD1 (5 bases). V lost 4 bases and J 0 bases, leaving 10 bases between the germline ends. Germline-derived CDR1 and CDR2 are LGHNA and YSLEER. The CDR3 extends over 15 amino acids. The CDR3 nucleotides read TGCGCCAGCAGCCGCGACAGTAACTCTGGAAACACCATATATTTT. It specifies CASSRDSNSGNTIYF.

The CDR3 is CASSSLLSSYEQYV. DNA of the CDR3: TGTGCCAGCAGTTCTCTTCTATCGTCCTACGAGCAGTACGTC. The chain couples TRBV6-2 or TRBV6-3 to TRBJ2-7; D not resolved. V was shortened by 4 bases and J by 1 base, with 11 bases between the two germline ends. The CDR3 is 14 residues long. Germline V gene lookup returns CDR1 MNHEY and CDR2 SVGEGT.

The chain couples TRBV7-6 to TRBJ2-3, with a weak D call TRBD1 (6 bases). The CDR3 is 14 amino acids. Trimming pared 3 bases from V and 4 bases from J, leaving 11 bases between. CDR1 and CDR2 (germline): SGHVS, FNYEAQ. The CDR3 DNA follows: TGTGCCAGCAGCTTCACAGGGTCCCCAGATACGCAGTATTTT. Translation: CASSFTGSPDTQYF.

The CDR3, as DNA: TGTGCCACCAGCACCCCGAGGGTGACAGGGGCACTGATAAGAACTGAAGCTTTCTTT. Its protein product is CATSTPRVTGALIRTEAFF. The V call is TRBV15, the J call TRBJ1-1; 8 nucleotides line up with TRBD1. Germline V gene sequence: CDR1 LNHNV, CDR2 YYDKDF (reference sequence). Trimming at V came to 4 bases and at J to 5 bases, leaving 21 bases not matched to a gene. This CDR3 has 19 residues.

The chain employs TRBV5-1 and TRBJ2-7, with D unclear. From germline, CDR1 is SGHRS and CDR2 YFSETQ. The CDR3 length is 14 residues. The V and J ends lost 0 bases and 2 bases respectively, with 9 bases between them. Here the CDR3 DNA reads TGCGCCAGCAGCTTGGGGTCGACGGCCTACGAGCAGTACTTC. It specifies CASSLGSTAYEQYF.

This clonotype was seen at least ten times. DNA for the CDR3: TGTGCCAGCTCACCCCCAAACCCAGGATCTACCTACGAGCAGTACTTC. Protein sequence: CASSPPNPGSTYEQYF. J is TRBJ2-7 and V is TRBV18, with no clear D. CDR3 size: 16 residues. Germline lookup yields CDR1 KGHSH and CDR2 LQKENI. The V and J ends lost 3 bases and 2 bases respectively, with 17 bases between them.

A few counts support this clonotype. The chain links TRBV11-2 to TRBJ2-1, with D perhaps matching TRBD2 (5 bases). The CDR3 runs 13 residues. CDR1 is SGHAT, CDR2 FQNNGV, per germline. The V end was cut by 1 base, the J end by 9 bases, with 10 bases between. CDR3 region: CASSLVPGIEQFF. The CDR3 coding sequence is TGTGCCAGCAGCTTAGTCCCGGGAATTGAGCAGTTCTTC. Together with reference TRBV11-2 and TRBJ2-1, the CDR3 gives the full variable domain: EAGVAQSPRYKIIEKRQSVAFWCNPISGHATLYWYQQILGQGPKLLIQFQNNGVVDDSQLPKDRFSAERLKGVDSTLKIQPAKLEDSAVYLCASSLVPGIEQFFGPGTRLTVL.

The gene calls are TRBV15 and TRBJ2-1; no definite D call. Per germline, CDR1 LNHNV and CDR2 YYDKDF (reference sequence). The CDR3 sequence is 12 residues long. V shed 5 bases and J shed 4 bases, with 6 bases lying between them. The CDR3 here is CATSLGYNEQFF. CDR3 in DNA: TGTGCCACCAGCTTGGGGTACAATGAGCAGTTCTTC.

The chain joins TRBV7-8 to TRBJ1-4; D ambiguous. Trimming took 2 bases from V and 8 from J, leaving 3 bases between them. The CDR3 consists of 11 residues. Germline CDR1 SGHVS, CDR2 FQNEAQ. The CDR3 loop is CASSLHEKLFF. As DNA, the CDR3 is TGTGCCAGCAGCTTACACGAAAAACTGTTTTTT.

Concerning this clonotype itself: One end of the junction fails to match germline, which may point to a read error. This rearrangement joins TRBV7-3 to TRBJ1-2; 9 nucleotides align to TRBD1. This CDR3 has 14 amino acids. Germline values: CDR1 SGHTA, CDR2 FQGTGA. The CDR3 spells CASSPGTGTYGDTF. The CDR3 coding sequence is TGTGCCAGCAGCCCCGGGACAGGGACCTATGGCGACACCTTC. Looking up the rest from reference TRBV7-3 and TRBJ1-2 gives the full variable domain: GAGVSQTPSNKVTEKGKYVELRCDPISGHTALYWYRQSLGQGPEFLIYFQGTGAADDSGLPNDRFFAVRPEGSVSTLKIQRTERGDSAVYLCASSPGTGTYGDTFGSGTRLTVV.

This clonotype was recorded a few times. This rearrangement joins TRBV20-1 to TRBJ2-3; D remains unclear. CDR1 is DFQATT and CDR2 is SNEGSKA in the germline V gene (reference sequence). This CDR3 spans 12 amino acids. V lost 5 bases, J lost 6 bases, and 12 bases lay in between. Here the CDR3 reads CSAPETGDTQYF. The DNA for the CDR3 is TGCAGTGCTCCAGAGACCGGGGATACGCAGTATTTT.

This clonotype was found many times. The junction does not match germline at one end; this may be a read error. This sequence joins TRBV14 and TRBJ1-2; a weak D match, TRBD1 (5 bases). The CDR3 contains 12 residues. Looked up from germline, CDR1 is SGHDN and CDR2 is FVKESK. The DNA for the CDR3 is TGCGCCAGCAGCCAAGAGGGGTATGGCTACACCTTC. Translated: CASSQEGYGYTF.

This clonotype has just a few counts. Here the CDR3 DNA reads TGTGCCAGCACCCTGGACCCAGGACAGCCCCAGCATTTT. Translation: CASTLDPGQPQHF. V is TRBV12-3 or TRBV12-4 and J is TRBJ1-5; unclear D gene. The CDR3 loop spans 13 amino acids. Trimming cost V 7 bases and J 7 bases, with 14 bases left between them.

This clonotype appeared a few times. The gene calls are TRBV5-1 and TRBJ2-3; D gene unclear. The CDR3 is made up of 13 amino acids. Looked up from germline, CDR1 is SGHRS and CDR2 is YFSETQ. V dropped 1 base and J dropped 5 bases, with 8 bases sitting between them. CDR3 protein: CASSLQAGDTQYF. The CDR3 region has the DNA TGCGCCAGCAGCTTGCAAGCAGGAGATACGCAGTATTTT. The full variable domain, completed using reference TRBV5-1 and TRBJ2-3, is KAGVTQTPRYLIKTRGQQVTLSCSPISGHRSVSWYQQTPGQGLQFLFEYFSETQRNKGNFPGRFSGRQFSNSRSEMNVSTLELGDSALYLCASSLQAGDTQYFGPGTRLTVL.